These 2 T cell receptor beta chains originate from one sample sequenced in a study of identifying expanded T cells in peripheral blood. The assay was immunoSEQ multiplex PCR, and TCRdb's table has in-frame clones only and misses some. This sample carries around 95,000 clones, around 90% of them seen once, and the ten largest clones take just over 5.5%. The sequencing sample was made of blood. Receptors were obtained from a person aged 18 to 75 in good health.

This clone was detected once. V usage is TRBV6-5 and J usage is TRBJ2-7, with a tentative D call TRBD2 (6 bases). V shed 8 bases and J shed 4 bases, with 18 bases lying between them. CDR1 MNHEY and CDR2 SVGAGI come from the germline V gene. CDR3 length: 14 amino acids. The CDR3 here is CASARSGEAYEQYF. In DNA form, the CDR3 reads TGTGCCAGCGCGCGATCGGGGGAGGCTTACGAGCAGTACTTC.

A single count supports this clone. The chain combines TRBV28 with TRBJ1-2; possible D gene TRBD1, 6 bases. Germline loops: CDR1 MDHEN, CDR2 SYDVKM. V lost 4 bases and J 7 bases, leaving 13 bases between the germline ends. The CDR3 length is 13 residues. The chain's CDR3 is CASSSTGIRGYTF. Written as DNA, the CDR3 is TGTGCCAGCAGTTCCACAGGGATCCGTGGCTACACCTTC.